This T cell receptor (beta chain) was identified in a study of graft-versus-host responses after intestinal transplantation (dated by TCRdb to the early 2020s). About the investigation overall: Multivisceral, liver-intestinal, or isolated intestinal transplants were received by the recipients. Anti-thymocyte globulin induction was given to all recipients, followed by maintenance tacrolimus and steroids for 2 to 3 years. After intestinal transplantation, graft-versus-host and host-versus-graft alloreactive T cell clones were followed in the graft, circulation and bone marrow using bulk TCR-beta CDR3 sequencing. Alloreactive clones were identified by sequencing pre-transplant mixed lymphocyte reaction products and comparing these products with unstimulated pre-transplant donor and recipient T cells. The cohort enrolled about two dozen intestinal transplant recipients, one of whom was a retransplant, and a few patients without pretransplant specimens were excluded. A peak of at least 4% donor T cells among recipient peripheral blood mononuclear cells was the definition used for donor T cell macrochimerism. Instead of going to the commercial service, samples from a few later patients were sequenced in-house on an Illumina MiSeq and processed with MiXCR. The full study reports these points: High GvH to HvG T cell clonal ratios were observed in the allografts of patients with donor T cell macrochimerism. Early after transplant, declines in HvG clones were associated with peak levels of circulating GvH clones. Conclusions were limited by the relatively low number and heterogeneity of intestinal transplant patients. GvH clones were found in recipient bone marrow, and some of the GvH clones appeared earlier in ileal mucosa or blood, which is consistent with an intestinal mucosal origin.

Blood samples were collected up to 4 times in the first month after transplant and then at least monthly when available. Concerning this clone itself: Its antigen is currently not known. Base quality data are lacking; no much larger clone is found one base away.

The method was the immunoSEQ multiplex PCR assay. High-throughput TCR-beta CDR3 sequencing of genomic DNA from most patients was performed by Adaptive Biotechnologies. The original methods were these. Adaptive's ImmunoSEQ software supplied the TCR sequencing data for 15 to 20 patients, while MiXCR and VDJtools were used to process a few other patients. Because the origin of CDR3 nucleotide sequences shared between donor and recipient could not be assigned, those sequences were removed. Alloreactive clones required at least 2-fold expansion over unstimulated cells and minimum CFSE-low frequency of 0.002% (template counts) or 0.001% (read counts). A clone was considered mappable if detected in the sequenced pre-transplant spleen, lymph node, or MLR CFSE-low populations of the donor or recipient. Cumulative frequency of alloreactive clones was calculated as a percentage of all sequences weighted by copy number. TCRdb holds this immuneACCESS table with in-frame rearrangements only. Some clones are missing; in checked studies, unresolved V genes explain under half, and the rest has no known cause. V, J and clone size derive from that table, while D and trimming were established from the DNA sequence. Within this sample are around 18,000 clones, with around 95% of them counted one time only. 0.75% to 0.9% of the sample goes to the ten largest clones.

From the cysteine through the phenylalanine, the CDR3 covers 15 amino acids. CDR3 DNA only is kept here, 45 bases in frame from base 1. V lost 3 bases and J lost 2 bases; the stretch between them is 14 bases long. The CDR1 and CDR2 encoded by the germline V gene are SNHLY and FYNNEI. The sequence derives from a human patient who received an intestinal transplant, so some T cells may come from the graft donor. The chain is made from TRBV2 and TRBJ2-7, with a tentative D gene TRBD1 over 6 matching bases. The sequencing here drew on PBMCs, taken 23 days after intestinal transplant. For the CDR3, the sequence is CASSDEGQSAYEQYF. The DNA sequence is TGTGCCAGCAGTGACGAAGGACAGAGTGCCTACGAGCAGTACTTC.